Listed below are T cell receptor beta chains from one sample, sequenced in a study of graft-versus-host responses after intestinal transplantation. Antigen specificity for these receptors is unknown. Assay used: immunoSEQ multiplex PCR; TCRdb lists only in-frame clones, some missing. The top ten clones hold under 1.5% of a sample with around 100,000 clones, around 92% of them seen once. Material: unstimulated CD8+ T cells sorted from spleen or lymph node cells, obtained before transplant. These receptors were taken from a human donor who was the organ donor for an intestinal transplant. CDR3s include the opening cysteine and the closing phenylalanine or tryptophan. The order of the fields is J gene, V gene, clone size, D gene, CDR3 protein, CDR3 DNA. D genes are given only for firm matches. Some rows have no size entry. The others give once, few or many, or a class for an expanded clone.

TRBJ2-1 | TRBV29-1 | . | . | CSVSVYEQFF | TGCAGCGTTTCTGTCTATGAGCAGTTCTTC
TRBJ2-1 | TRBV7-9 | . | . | CASSPTKTSSPNEQFF | TGTGCCAGCAGCCCTACGAAGACTTCCTCCCCCAATGAGCAGTTCTTC
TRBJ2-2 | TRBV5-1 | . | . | CTSHRAMNTGELFF | TGCACCAGCCACAGGGCCATGAACACCGGGGAGCTGTTTTTT
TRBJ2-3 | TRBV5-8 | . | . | CASSLAMDTQYF | TGTGCCAGCAGCTTGGCCATGGATACGCAGTATTTT
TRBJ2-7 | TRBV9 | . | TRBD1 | CASSARDSLGEQYF | TGTGCCAGCAGCGCCCGGGACAGCCTAGGGGAGCAGTACTTC
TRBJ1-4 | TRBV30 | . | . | CAWRRTLNEKLFF | TGTGCCTGGAGGCGAACACTTAATGAAAAACTGTTTTTT
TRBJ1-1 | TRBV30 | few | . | CAWSHGTEAFF | TGTGCCTGGAGTCACGGTACTGAAGCTTTCTTT
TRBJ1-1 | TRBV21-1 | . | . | CASSKVRWGLRRNTEAFF | TGTGCCAGCAGCAAAGTAAGATGGGGGCTTAGAAGAAACACTGAAGCTTTCTTT
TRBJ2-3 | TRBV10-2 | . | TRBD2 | CASSALTSEKSGTQYF | TGCGCCAGCAGCGCATTGACTAGCGAAAAATCTGGTACGCAGTATTTT
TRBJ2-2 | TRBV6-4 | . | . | CASSDRNTGELFF | TGTGCCAGCAGTGACAGGAACACCGGGGAGCTGTTTTTT
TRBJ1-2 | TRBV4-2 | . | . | CAGSQDGSSDGYTF | TGTGCCGGCAGCCAAGACGGCAGTAGCGATGGCTACACCTTC
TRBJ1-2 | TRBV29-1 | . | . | CSCRVHYGYTF | TGCAGCTGCCGGGTCCACTATGGCTACACCTTC
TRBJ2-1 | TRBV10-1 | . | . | CASSEDSYNEQFF | TGCGCCAGCAGCGAGGACAGCTACAATGAGCAGTTCTTC
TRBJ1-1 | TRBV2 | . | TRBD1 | CASTRTGAGTEAFF | TGTGCCAGCACCAGGACAGGGGCGGGGACTGAAGCTTTCTTT
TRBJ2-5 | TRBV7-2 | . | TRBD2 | CASSFPSSGRAEETQYF | TGTGCCAGCAGCTTTCCCTCTAGCGGGAGGGCGGAGGAGACCCAGTACTTC
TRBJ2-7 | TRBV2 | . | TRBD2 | CASGTSGSTPYEQYF | TGTGCCAGCGGGACTAGCGGGAGTACCCCCTACGAGCAGTACTTC
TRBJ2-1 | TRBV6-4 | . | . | CASSDWGLENNEQFF | TGTGCCAGCAGTGACTGGGGTCTCGAGAACAATGAGCAGTTCTTC
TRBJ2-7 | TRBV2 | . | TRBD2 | CASMSGSSYEQYF | TGTGCCAGCATGAGCGGGAGTAGCTACGAGCAGTACTTC
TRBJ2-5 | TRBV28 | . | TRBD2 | CASSFPRLIAGRETQYF | TGTGCCAGCAGTTTCCCCCGGTTGATAGCGGGACGAGAGACCCAGTACTTC